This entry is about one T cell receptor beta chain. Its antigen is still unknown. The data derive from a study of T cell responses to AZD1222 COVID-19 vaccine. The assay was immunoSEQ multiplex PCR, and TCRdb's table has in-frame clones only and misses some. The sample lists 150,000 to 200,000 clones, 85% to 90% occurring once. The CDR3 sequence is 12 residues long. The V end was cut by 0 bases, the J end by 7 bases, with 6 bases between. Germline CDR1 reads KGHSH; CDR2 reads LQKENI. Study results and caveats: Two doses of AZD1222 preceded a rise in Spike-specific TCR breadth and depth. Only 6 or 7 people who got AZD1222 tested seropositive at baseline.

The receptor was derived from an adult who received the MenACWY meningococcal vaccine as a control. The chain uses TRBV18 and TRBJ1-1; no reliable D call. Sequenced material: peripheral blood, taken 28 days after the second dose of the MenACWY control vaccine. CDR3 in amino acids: CASSPPTDEAFF. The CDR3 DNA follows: TGTGCCAGCTCACCACCGACGGATGAAGCTTTCTTT.